This T cell receptor (beta chain) was found in a study of blood T cell repertoires in COVID-19. The overall study: Nucleic acid was either cDNA or gDNA, and it came from T cells, B-cell-depleted T cells, or PBMCs.

The assay was immunoSEQ multiplex PCR, and TCRdb's table has in-frame clones only and misses some. This sample has around 200,000 clones, with about 87% found just once. The CDR3 is 14 amino acids. The trim removed 8 bases at V and 4 bases at J, leaving 5 bases unmatched. CDR1 KGHDR and CDR2 SFDVKD come from the germline V gene. The V call is TRBV24-1, the J call TRBJ2-3; the match to TRBD1 covers 10 bases. The sequenced sample was PBMCs or T cells enriched from blood (not recorded which). This sequence originates from a man aged 18 to 30 with acute COVID-19. CDR3 nucleotides: TGTGCCACCAAGACAGGGGGCGAGGCAGATACGCAGTATTTT. Amino acid sequence: CATKTGGEADTQYF.